The 9 T cell receptor beta chains below were found in one sample sequenced in a study of cytomegalovirus exposure and HLA in healthy donors. The primer mix had 60 Vbeta and 13 Jbeta primers. Libraries were prepared by immunoSEQ multiplex PCR; TCRdb keeps only in-frame clonotypes and omits some of them. The sample shows roughly 99,000 clones, 82% of them seen only once. Sequencing was done on a sample of PBMCs. These receptors were obtained from a man under 40 in good health and CMV-seropositive.

A note on this clone: Other DNA variants within this sample encode the same CDR3. V is TRBV5-1 and J is TRBJ2-3; D is uncertain. Germline V gives CDR1 SGHRS, CDR2 YFSETQ. The CDR3 has 14 amino acids. The V end lost 0 bases, the J end lost 2 bases, and 7 bases lay between the germline ends. The CDR3 sequence is CASSLGGSTDTQYF. CDR3 bases: TGCGCCAGCAGCTTGGGAGGATCCACAGATACGCAGTATTTT.

This chain joins TRBV19 and TRBJ1-5, with 10 bases aligning to TRBD1. The CDR3 covers 15 residues. The germline CDR1 and CDR2 sequences are LNHDA and SQIVND (reference sequence). V dropped 7 bases and J dropped 4; count of bases not matched to a gene: 7. This chain's CDR3 is CASKDRGSGNQPQHF. CDR3 nucleotide sequence: TGTGCCAGTAAGGACAGGGGGTCAGGGAATCAGCCCCAGCATTTT.

J is TRBJ2-2 and V is TRBV7-3, with D unclear. This CDR3 is 13 amino acids long. CDR1 and CDR2 from the germline V gene are SGHTA and FQGTGA. Trimming removed 1 base from V and 7 bases from J, with 7 bases in between. The CDR3 nucleotides read TGTGCCAGCAGCTTAATACTCGGCGGGGAGCTGTTTTTT. Encoded protein: CASSLILGGELFF.

The chain recombines TRBV11-3 with TRBJ1-3; D gene unclear. V lost 5 bases and J 4 bases, leaving 15 bases between the germline ends. Germline-derived CDR1 and CDR2 are SGHNT and YENEEA. The CDR3 spans 15 residues. In DNA, the CDR3 is TGTGCCAGCAGCGCACAACGGACGGGAGGAAACACCATATATTTT. It codes for CASSAQRTGGNTIYF.

This clone was detected a few times. V usage is TRBV27 and J usage is TRBJ2-5; TRBD1 agrees at 7 bases. This CDR3 has 17 residues. The germline V gene encodes CDR1 MNHEY and CDR2 SMNVEV (reference sequence). J gave up 0 bases and V 4 bases, and 11 bases lay outside the gene matches. The CDR3 DNA follows: TGTGCCAGCAGTTCAAAAGTAGGGACAGCTCACCAAGAGACCCAGTACTTC. It is translated as CASSSKVGTAHQETQYF.

This clone was counted a few times. The rearrangement links TRBV7-2 to TRBJ1-1; D call uncertain. The germline V gene has CDR1 SGHTA and CDR2 FQGNSA. The length of the CDR3 is 15 residues. The V end was cut by 3 bases, the J end by 2 bases, with 13 bases between. CDR3 amino acids: CASSLSQVANTEAFF. CDR3 DNA sequence: TGTGCCAGCAGCTTGTCCCAAGTGGCAAACACTGAAGCTTTCTTT.

The rearrangement uses TRBV11-1 and TRBJ2-7; possible D gene TRBD1, 5 bases. This CDR3 is 13 amino acids long. Deletions cut 3 bases from V and 3 bases from J, with 9 bases between. The germline gives CDR1 SGHAT, CDR2 FQDESV (reference sequence). The CDR3 DNA reads as TGTGCCAGCAGCTTGGGGCTTGACTACGAGCAGTACTTC. It yields the protein CASSLGLDYEQYF.

The chain joins TRBV11-2 to TRBJ1-6; a weak D match, TRBD1 (6 bases). Deletions cut 6 bases from V and 3 bases from J, with 12 bases between. CDR3 size: 15 residues. The germline gives CDR1 SGHAT, CDR2 FQNNGV. The CDR3 loop reads CASSWEGHYNSPLHF. In DNA form, the CDR3 reads TGTGCCAGCAGTTGGGAGGGACACTATAATTCACCCCTCCACTTT.

The chain links TRBV7-9 to TRBJ2-3; 8 bases align to TRBD1. Germline lookup yields CDR1 SEHNR and CDR2 FQNEAQ (reference sequence). With V trimmed by 11 bases and J by 4 bases, 14 bases remained unmatched. The CDR3 runs to 15 residues. The CDR3 region has the DNA TGTGCCGTCAGGGGACAGGCGGGTTGGGCAGATACGCAGTATTTT. It yields the protein CAVRGQAGWADTQYF.